This T cell receptor (beta chain) was recovered during a study of vaccination and CD4 T cells after COVID-19. Sequence data for DNA of cultured CD4+ T cells were generated by the Oncomine TCR Beta short-read assay. In TCRdb, the PCR reads were re-called with MiXCR into one record per CDR3 protein. Here the sample spans approximately 12,000 distinct CDR3 sequences, around half being singletons. Comments on this clonotype: Its target is not known.

Treatment defined: approximately 9-day PBMC culture with coronavirus spike peptide pools or control peptides (ViraFEST assay). CDR3 length: 17 amino acids. V was clipped by 6 bases and J by 0 bases, with 18 bases between them. Germline V gene sequence: CDR1 MNHNS, CDR2 SASEGT. This TCR was sampled from a human donor who had recovered from COVID-19. The specimen was CD4+ T cells from blood, cultured in vitro. V is TRBV6-1 and J is TRBJ1-5, with unresolved D. CDR3 nucleotides: TGTGCCAGCAGCTTCAAAGCGGGAGGAGGTAGCAATCAGCCCCAGCATTTT. As protein: CASSFKAGGGSNQPQHF.